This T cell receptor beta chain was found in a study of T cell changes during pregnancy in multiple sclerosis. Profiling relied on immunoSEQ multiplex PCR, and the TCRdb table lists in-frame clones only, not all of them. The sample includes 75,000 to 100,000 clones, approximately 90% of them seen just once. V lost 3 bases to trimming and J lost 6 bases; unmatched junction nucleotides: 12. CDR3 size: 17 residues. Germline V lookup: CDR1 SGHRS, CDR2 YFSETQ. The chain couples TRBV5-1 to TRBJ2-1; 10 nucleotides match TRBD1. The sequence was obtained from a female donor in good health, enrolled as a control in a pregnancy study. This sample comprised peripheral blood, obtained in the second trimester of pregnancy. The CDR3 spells CASSSSAGTGAFNEQFF. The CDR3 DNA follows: TGCGCCAGCAGCTCCTCGGCGGGGACAGGGGCTTTCAATGAGCAGTTCTTC.